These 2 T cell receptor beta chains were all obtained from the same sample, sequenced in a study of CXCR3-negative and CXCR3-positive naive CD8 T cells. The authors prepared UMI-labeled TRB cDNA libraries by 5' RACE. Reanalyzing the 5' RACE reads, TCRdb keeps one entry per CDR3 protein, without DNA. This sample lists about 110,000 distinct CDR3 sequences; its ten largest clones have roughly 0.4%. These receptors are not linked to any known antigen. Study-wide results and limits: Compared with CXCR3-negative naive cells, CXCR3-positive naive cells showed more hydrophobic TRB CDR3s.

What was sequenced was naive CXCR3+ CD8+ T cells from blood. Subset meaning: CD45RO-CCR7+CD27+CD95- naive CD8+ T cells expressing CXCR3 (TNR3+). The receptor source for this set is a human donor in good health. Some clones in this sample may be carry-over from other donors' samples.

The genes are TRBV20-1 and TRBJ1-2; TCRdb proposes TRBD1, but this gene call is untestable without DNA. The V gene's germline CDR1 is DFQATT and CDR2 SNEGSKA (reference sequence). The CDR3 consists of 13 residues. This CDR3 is CSARNPQSVGYTF.

This CDR3 is CASSCHDGSGRKPDTQYF. V is TRBV28 and J is TRBJ2-3; checking the TCRdb D call of TRBD2 is not possible without DNA. Germline V lookup: CDR1 MDHEN, CDR2 SYDVKM. The CDR3 runs to 18 residues.